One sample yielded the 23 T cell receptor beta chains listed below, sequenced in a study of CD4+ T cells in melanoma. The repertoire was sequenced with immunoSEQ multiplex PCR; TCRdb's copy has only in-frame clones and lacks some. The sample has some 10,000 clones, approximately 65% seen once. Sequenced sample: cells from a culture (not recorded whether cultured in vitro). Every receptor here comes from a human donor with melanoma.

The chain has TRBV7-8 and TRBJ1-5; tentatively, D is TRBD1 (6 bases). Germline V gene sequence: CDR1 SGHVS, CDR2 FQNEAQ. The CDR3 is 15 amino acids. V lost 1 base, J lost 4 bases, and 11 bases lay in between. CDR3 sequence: CASSLVRGTNQPQHF. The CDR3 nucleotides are TGTGCCAGCAGCTTAGTGAGGGGGACGAATCAGCCCCAGCATTTT.

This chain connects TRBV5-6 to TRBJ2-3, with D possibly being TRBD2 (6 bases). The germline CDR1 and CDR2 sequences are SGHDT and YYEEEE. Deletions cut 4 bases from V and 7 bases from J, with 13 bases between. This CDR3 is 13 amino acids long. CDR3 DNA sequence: TGTGCCAGCAGCCCCAATGGGGGGTATACGCAGTATTTT. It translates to CASSPNGGYTQYF.

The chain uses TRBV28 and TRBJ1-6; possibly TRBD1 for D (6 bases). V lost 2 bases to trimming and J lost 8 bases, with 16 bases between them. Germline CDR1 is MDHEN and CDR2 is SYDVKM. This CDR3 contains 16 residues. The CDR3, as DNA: TGTGCCAGCAGTTTACCCCGACAGGTCGGGCATTCACCCCTCCACTTT. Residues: CASSLPRQVGHSPLHF.

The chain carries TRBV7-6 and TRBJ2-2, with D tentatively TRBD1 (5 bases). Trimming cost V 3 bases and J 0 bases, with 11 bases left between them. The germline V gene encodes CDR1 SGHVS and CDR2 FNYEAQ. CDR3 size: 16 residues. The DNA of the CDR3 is TGTGCCAGCAGCTTGCAGGGAATAGCGAACACCGGGGAGCTGTTTTTT. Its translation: CASSLQGIANTGELFF.

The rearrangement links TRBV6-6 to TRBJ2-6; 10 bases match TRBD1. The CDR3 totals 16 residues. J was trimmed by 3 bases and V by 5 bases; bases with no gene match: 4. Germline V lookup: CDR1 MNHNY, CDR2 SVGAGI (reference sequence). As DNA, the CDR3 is TGTGCCAGCAGTAGACAGGGGGCGGGTGGGGCCAACGTCCTGACTTTC. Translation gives CASSRQGAGGANVLTF.

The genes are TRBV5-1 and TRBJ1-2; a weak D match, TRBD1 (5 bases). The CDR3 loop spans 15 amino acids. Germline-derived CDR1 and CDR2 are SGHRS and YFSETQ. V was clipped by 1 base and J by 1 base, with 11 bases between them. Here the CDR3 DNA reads TGCGCCAGCAGCTTGTTGGGGGGTAGTAACTATGGCTACACCTTC. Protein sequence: CASSLLGGSNYGYTF.

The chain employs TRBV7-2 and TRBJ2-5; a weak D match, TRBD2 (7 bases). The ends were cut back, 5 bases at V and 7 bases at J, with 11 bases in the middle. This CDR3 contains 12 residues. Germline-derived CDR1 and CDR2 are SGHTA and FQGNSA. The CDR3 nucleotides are TGTGCCAGCAGCCCGAGGGGGGGGACCCAGTACTTC. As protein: CASSPRGGTQYF.

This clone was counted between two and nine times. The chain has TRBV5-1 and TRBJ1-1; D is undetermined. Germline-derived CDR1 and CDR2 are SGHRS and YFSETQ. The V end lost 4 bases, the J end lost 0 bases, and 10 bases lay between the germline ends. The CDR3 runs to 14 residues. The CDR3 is CASSREEMNTEAFF. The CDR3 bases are TGCGCCAGCAGCAGGGAGGAAATGAACACTGAAGCTTTCTTT.

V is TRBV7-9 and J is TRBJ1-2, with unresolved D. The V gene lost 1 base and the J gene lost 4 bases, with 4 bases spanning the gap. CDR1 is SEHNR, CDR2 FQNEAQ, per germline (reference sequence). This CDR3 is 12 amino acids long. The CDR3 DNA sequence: TGTGCCAGCAGCTTAGAGGGCTATGGCTACACCTTC. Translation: CASSLEGYGYTF.

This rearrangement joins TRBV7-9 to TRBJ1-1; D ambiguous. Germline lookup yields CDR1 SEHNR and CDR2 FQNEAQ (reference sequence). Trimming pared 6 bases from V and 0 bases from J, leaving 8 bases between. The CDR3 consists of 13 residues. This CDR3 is CASSHGVNTEAFF. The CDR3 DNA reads TGTGCCAGCAGTCATGGGGTGAACACTGAAGCTTTCTTT.

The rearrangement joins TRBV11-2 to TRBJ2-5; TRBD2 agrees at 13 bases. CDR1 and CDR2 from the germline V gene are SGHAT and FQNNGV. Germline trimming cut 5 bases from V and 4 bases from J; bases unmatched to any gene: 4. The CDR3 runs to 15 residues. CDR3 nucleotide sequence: TGTGCCAGCAGCCCCACTAGCGGGGGGGGAGAGACCCAGTACTTC. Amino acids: CASSPTSGGGETQYF.

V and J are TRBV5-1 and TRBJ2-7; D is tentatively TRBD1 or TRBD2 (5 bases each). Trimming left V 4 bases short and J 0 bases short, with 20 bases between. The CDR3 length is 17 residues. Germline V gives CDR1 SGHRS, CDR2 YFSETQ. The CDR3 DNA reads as TGCGCCAGCAGCGAGTCTTATCGGGACGGGTTCTCCTACGAGCAGTACTTC. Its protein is CASSESYRDGFSYEQYF.

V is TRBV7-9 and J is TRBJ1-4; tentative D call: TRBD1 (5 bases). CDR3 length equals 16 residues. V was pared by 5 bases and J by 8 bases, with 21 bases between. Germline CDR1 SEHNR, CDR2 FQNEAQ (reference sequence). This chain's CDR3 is CASSKSGAGSYEKLFF. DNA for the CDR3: TGTGCCAGCAGCAAATCCGGGGCAGGGTCATACGAAAAACTGTTTTTT.

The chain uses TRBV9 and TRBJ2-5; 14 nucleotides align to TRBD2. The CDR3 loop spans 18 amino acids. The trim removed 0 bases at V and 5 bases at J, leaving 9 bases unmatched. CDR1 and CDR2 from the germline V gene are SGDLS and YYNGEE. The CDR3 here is CASSVAGKGLAGGETQYF. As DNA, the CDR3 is TGTGCCAGCAGCGTAGCTGGTAAAGGACTAGCGGGGGGTGAGACCCAGTACTTC.

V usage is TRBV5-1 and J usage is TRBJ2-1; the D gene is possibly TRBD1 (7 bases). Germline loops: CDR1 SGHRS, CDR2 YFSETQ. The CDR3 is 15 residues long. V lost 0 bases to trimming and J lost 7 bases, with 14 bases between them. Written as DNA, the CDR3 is TGCGCCAGCAGCTTGGCGCGGGACAGACAGAATGAGCAGTTCTTC. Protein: CASSLARDRQNEQFF.

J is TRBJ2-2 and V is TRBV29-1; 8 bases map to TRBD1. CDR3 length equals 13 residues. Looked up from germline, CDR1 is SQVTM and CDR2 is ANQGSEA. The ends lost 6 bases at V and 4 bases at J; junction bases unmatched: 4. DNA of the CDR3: TGCAGCGTGTCAGGGACAGGCACCGGGGAGCTGTTTTTT. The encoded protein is CSVSGTGTGELFF.

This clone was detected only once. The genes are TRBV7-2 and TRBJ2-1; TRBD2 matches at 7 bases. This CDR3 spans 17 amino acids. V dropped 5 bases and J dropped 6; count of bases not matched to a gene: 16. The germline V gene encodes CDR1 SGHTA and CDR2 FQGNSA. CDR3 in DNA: TGTGCCAGCAGCGTACATGGGGGGGGATTCGTGCGCAATGAGCAGTTCTTC. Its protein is CASSVHGGGFVRNEQFF.

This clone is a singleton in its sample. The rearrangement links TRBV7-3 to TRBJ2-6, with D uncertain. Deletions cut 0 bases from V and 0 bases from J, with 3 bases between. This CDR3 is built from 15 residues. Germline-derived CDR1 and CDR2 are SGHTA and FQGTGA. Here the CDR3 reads CASSLTRSGANVLTF. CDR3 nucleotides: TGTGCCAGCAGCTTAACGCGCTCTGGGGCCAACGTCCTGACTTTC.

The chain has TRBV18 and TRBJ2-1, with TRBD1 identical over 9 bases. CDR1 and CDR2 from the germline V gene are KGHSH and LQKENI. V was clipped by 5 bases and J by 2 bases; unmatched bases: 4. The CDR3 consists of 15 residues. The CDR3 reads CASSSRQGAYNEQFF. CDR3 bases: TGTGCCAGCTCATCTCGACAGGGGGCCTACAATGAGCAGTTCTTC.

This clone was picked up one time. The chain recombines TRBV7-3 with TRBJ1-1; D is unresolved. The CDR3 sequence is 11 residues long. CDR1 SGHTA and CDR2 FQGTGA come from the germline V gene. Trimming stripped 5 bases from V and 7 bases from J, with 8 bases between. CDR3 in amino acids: CASSLTVEAFF. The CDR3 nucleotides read TGTGCCAGCAGCCTGACGGTTGAAGCTTTCTTT.

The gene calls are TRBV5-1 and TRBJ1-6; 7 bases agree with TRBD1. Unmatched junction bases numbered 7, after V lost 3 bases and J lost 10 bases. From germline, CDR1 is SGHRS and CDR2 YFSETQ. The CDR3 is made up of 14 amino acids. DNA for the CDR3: TGCGCCAGCAGCTCGGGACAGAGCAACTCACCCCTCCACTTT. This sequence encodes CASSSGQSNSPLHF.

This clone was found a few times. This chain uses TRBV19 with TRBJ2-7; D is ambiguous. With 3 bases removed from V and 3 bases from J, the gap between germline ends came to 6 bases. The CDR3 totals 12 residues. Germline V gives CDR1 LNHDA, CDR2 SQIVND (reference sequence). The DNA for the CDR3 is TGTGCCAGTAGTATGTCGTACTACGAGCAGTACTTC. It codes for CASSMSYYEQYF.

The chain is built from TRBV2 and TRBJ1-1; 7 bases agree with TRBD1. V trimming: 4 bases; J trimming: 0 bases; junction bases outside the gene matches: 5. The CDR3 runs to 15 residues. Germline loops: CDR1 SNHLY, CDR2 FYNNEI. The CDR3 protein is CASSGGTAMNTEAFF. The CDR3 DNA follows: TGTGCCAGCAGTGGGGGGACAGCCATGAACACTGAAGCTTTCTTT. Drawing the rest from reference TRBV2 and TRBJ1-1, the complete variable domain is EPEVTQTPSHQVTQMGQEVILRCVPISNHLYFYWYRQILGQKVEFLVSFYNNEISEKSEIFDDQFSVERPDGSNFTLKIRSTKLEDSAMYFCASSGGTAMNTEAFFGQGTRLTVV.